The subject of this entry is one TCR beta chain. The target of this receptor is not known. No much larger clone is present one base from it, and per-base qualities are unavailable. Including the terminal cysteine and phenylalanine, the CDR3 comprises 15 residues. The only DNA kept is the CDR3, 45 bases in frame from the first base. From the germline V gene, CDR1 is SGHRS and CDR2 is YFSETQ. V trim: 4 bases; J trim: 5 bases; unmatched bases: 10. The cohort consisted of 600 to 750 healthy bone marrow donors. Cohort members were all nominally healthy when sampled, although unrecorded immune exposures were likely present. The donor was CMV seronegative and belonged to the group of 350 or so seronegative cohort members. A peripheral blood sample was provided by each donor, and peripheral blood mononuclear cells were used for TCR beta sequencing. The Qiagen DNeasy Blood Extraction Kit was used to extract genomic DNA from the blood cell samples.

The data are from a study of cytomegalovirus exposure and HLA in healthy donors (dated by TCRdb to 2017 to 2019). Study-wide context: According to an earlier analysis of several hundred of the donors, 150 million to 200 million T cells yielded over 90 million unique TCR beta sequences and around 280 Gb of sequence data. An early release that covered 500 to 800 HLA-typed donors contained about 300 gigabases of sequencing data and around 85 million unique TCR sequences. The genetic ancestry cluster associated with self-reported Caucasian donors included 80% to 90% of the approximately 410 genotyped donors. The aim of the study was to test whether cataloging public T cell receptors could identify signatures of past pathogen exposure. The T cell repertoires of under 750 subjects were profiled by immunosequencing and related to cytomegalovirus serostatus. Besides the first cohort of roughly 640 subjects, a separate validation cohort made up of roughly 130 different subjects was used. To predict cytomegalovirus infection status, the study combined high-throughput TCR immunosequencing, statistical association of individual TCRs with disease status, and machine learning. In a later analysis, previously published TCR beta repertoires from several hundred donors were re-analyzed and high-resolution HLA genotyping was added so that TCR occurrence patterns could be studied. Rather than using new phenotypic data, the later analysis identified candidate immune exposures from TCR beta sequences and from how often those sequences occurred across donors. An earlier analysis of 587 of the donors used high-throughput TCR beta sequencing to judge whether each TCR beta V gene segment behaved as functional or pseudogenic. Donor age, sex, ethnicity and CMV serostatus were compiled alongside the repertoire data. Genome-wide SNP genotypes for about three fifths of the 666 donors were used in a later genetic analysis, which treated that subset as a discovery cohort. Every discovery cohort repertoire had been produced on one sequencing platform. HLA typing included class I and class II loci at four-digit resolution. Typing coverage differed by locus: A, B, C, DRB1 and DQB1 were typed in roughly 620-630 donors, DQA1 in 522, DPA1 in 600 to 610, and DPB1 in just under 480. Roughly 5 DR-DQ haplotypes were handled as single units for association and clustering, since linkage in the cohort was strong. On average, around 200,000 unique TCR beta nucleotide sequences were sequenced per donor among a few hundred genotyped donors of the cohort, with about 19% of those sequences being non-productive. Study-wide findings and limitations: A few of the identified cytomegalovirus-associated TCR beta chains were confirmed in vitro to be specific for cytomegalovirus antigens. In the study, approximately 150 TCR beta chains were listed as associated with cytomegalovirus. Compared with the approximately 600-donor mean, donors in an Asian-associated ancestry cluster had fewer N-insertions in productive TCRs, according to a later genetic analysis. The presence/absence analyses assumed that sequencing depth was roughly uniform across donors, and that assumption may not be true. Broadly in line with IMGT annotations, most TCR beta V segments showed up in productive rearrangements about 87% or about 30% of the time in an earlier analysis of several hundred of the donors. Most TCR sequences were seen in very few donors, while some public TCRs were found in many individuals. The earlier analysis of some 560 of the donors excluded fewer than 20 rarely observed V segments, including chromosome 9 orphons, because counts were too low. When HLA alleles, especially DR and DQ, strongly co-occurred, attributing TCR associations to individual alleles was difficult. Most CMV-associated TCR beta chains appeared to be HLA-restricted in a later analysis, and the HLA associations seemed to be driven largely by CMV exposure. The authors suggested that the approach could potentially be generalized to other disease states and immunological phenotypes. Because HLA typing was missing for some donors at each locus, association tests included only the typed subset. A later genetic analysis associated a missense DCLRE1C variant with V-gene and J-gene trimming of TCR beta chains, and an independent cohort replicated the association. The classifier was reported to diagnose cytomegalovirus status with high specificity and sensitivity in both the original and validation cohorts. For the cohort, immune exposure information was limited to CMV serostatus. In this cohort, only TCR beta chains were sequenced, and detectable features were limited by the absence of alpha or paired-chain data. In a later analysis, HLA-associated TCR beta chains were found to be more clonally expanded and to have lower generation probabilities than equally common non-associated chains. According to a later analysis, TCR association rates differed among HLA loci, with DRB1 alleles showing the most associated TCRs and HLA-C alleles showing the fewest. A cluster of highly shared sequence variants was judged likely to be a technical artifact of the sequencing pipeline. A further reported finding was that TCR beta sequences accurately predicted the HLA-A and HLA-B alleles for most subjects in the first cohort. The 87-base-pair reads could not distinguish some IMGT-functional V segments, including TRBV6-2 and TRBV6-3, so those segments were excluded. A later analysis reported that several top co-occurrence clusters appeared linked to parvovirus B19, influenza, CMV and Epstein-Barr virus. At a false discovery rate of 0.05, a later analysis linked some 18,000 TCR beta sequences to specific HLA alleles. Linkage disequilibrium might explain the correlated functional status among segregating V segments, but an unknown experimental factor could not be ruled out.

The library came from the immunoSEQ multiplex PCR assay. The multiplex PCR relied on a mix of 60 forward primers for TCR Vbeta segments and 13 reverse primers for TCR Jbeta segments. The CDR3 region of rearranged TCR beta genes was amplified from genomic DNA with a multiplex PCR assay. The amplified TCR beta libraries were sequenced on the Illumina HiSeq System as 87-base-pair reads. The authors' analysis ran thus. A later analysis counted around 72 million unique TCR beta chains across the 666 repertoires, and some 11 million of these chains were shared by at least two donors. Raw reads were error-corrected and collapsed into unique sequences with a nearest-neighbor algorithm that merged closely related sequences to remove PCR and sequencing errors. CDR3 sequences were aligned to IMGT reference sequences to assign V, D and J gene segments. Each retained sequence needed at least a six-nucleotide match to both a V gene segment and a J gene segment. A rearrangement was called productive if the CDR3 had no stop codons and remained in frame with V and J, and every other rearrangement was called non-productive. Following IMGT convention, CDR3 was defined as the stretch from the second conserved V-encoded cysteine to the conserved J-encoded phenylalanine. The earlier analysis of about 640 of the donors excluded any sequence lacking an unambiguous match to a single V gene segment. In an earlier analysis of more than 500 of the donors, a V segment was called functional when productive rearrangements were above 56.7%, and segregating when the standard deviation between donors exceeded 5%. To diagnose cytomegalovirus status from the catalog of TCR beta chain sequences, a statistical classification framework was built. In a later analysis, V and J genes were assigned by comparing TCR nucleotide sequences against IMGT/GENE-DB human TR gene sequences. A later analysis assigned CDR3 sequences and most-parsimonious VDJ recombination scenarios with the TCRdist pipeline. In a later analysis, each TCR beta chain was defined by its CDR3 amino acid sequence together with its V-gene family, and reads without a unique V-gene family were excluded. To address suspected cross-contamination and a sequencing artifact, a later analysis removed several hundred highly shared, low-generation-probability nucleotide sequences. For each public chain, a later analysis derived a clonal expansion index from normalized ranks of inferred template counts within each repertoire. In a later analysis, generation probabilities were computed with a VDJ recombination model fitted to out-of-frame rearrangements, and the resulting probabilities were checked against IGoR. A later analysis scored TCR-TCR, TCR-HLA and TCR-CMV co-occurrence with hypergeometric tests, applying a repertoire-size bias correction to TCR pairs. In a later analysis, false discovery rates were estimated by permuting HLA or CMV assignments 20 times. In a later analysis, co-occurring TCRs were grouped using DBSCAN, and TCRdist sequence similarity was added for clustering within HLA-allele-positive subsets. Co-occurrence clustering excluded repertoires with fewer than 30,000 or more than 120,000 public chains, plus five with anomalous nucleotide sharing. TCRdb limited this immuneACCESS table to in-frame rearrangements with V and J called. A share of clones is missing; checked studies link under half to unresolved V genes, and the rest is unexplained. The D gene and trimming were derived from the DNA, and the V and J assignments and clone size from that table. For this sample the table gives about 94,000 clones, of which approximately 76% were detected only once. Clones ranked in the top ten supply about 1.4% of the sample.

This chain is built from TRBV5-1 and TRBJ2-5, and 8 junction bases match TRBD1. The clonotype comes from a male donor in good health and CMV-seronegative. Material for sequencing was PBMCs. The sequenced DNA: TGCGCCAGCAGCCCTGGGACAGGCCAAGGGGAGACCCAGTACTTC. Its protein product is CASSPGTGQGETQYF.